The 32 T cell receptor beta chains given below trace back to one sample, sequenced in a study of blood T cell repertoires in COVID-19. The protocol was immunoSEQ multiplex PCR, while the TCRdb copy is restricted to in-frame clones and leaves out a portion. The top ten clones hold less than 6.5% of a sample with tens of thousands of clones, 70% to 90% of them seen once. The specimen sequenced was peripheral blood. The origin of the receptors is a man aged 60 to 75 with acute or convalescent COVID-19.

The chain recombines TRBV6-1 with TRBJ1-2, with 10 bases matching TRBD1. The CDR3 has 16 amino acids. V dropped 4 bases and J dropped 3; count of bases not matched to a gene: 8. CDR1 MNHNS and CDR2 SASEGT come from the germline V gene. CDR3 nucleotides: TGTGCCAGCAGTGGAACGACAGGGGGCTCCTACTATGGCTACACCTTC. It is translated as CASSGTTGGSYYGYTF.

This clone was seen only once. The chain employs TRBV6-1 and TRBJ2-5, with a weak D call TRBD2 (6 bases). The CDR3 totals 15 residues. Germline V gene lookup returns CDR1 MNHNS and CDR2 SASEGT. Deletions cut 1 base from V and 3 bases from J, with 12 bases between. The CDR3 is CASSEVRTSKETQYF. The DNA of the CDR3 is TGTGCCAGCAGTGAAGTTCGAACTAGCAAAGAGACCCAGTACTTC.

V and J are TRBV5-1 and TRBJ1-1, with 9 bases that match TRBD1. Germline V gene lookup returns CDR1 SGHRS and CDR2 YFSETQ. V lost 2 bases and J lost 4; bases outside the gene matches: 9. This CDR3 spans 16 amino acids. CDR3 residues: CASSLQTGGGITEAFF. CDR3 sequence (DNA): TGCGCCAGCAGCTTACAAACAGGGGGCGGTATCACTGAAGCTTTCTTT. The full variable domain, in which reference TRBV5-1 and TRBJ1-1 provide the parts outside the CDR3, is KAGVTQTPRYLIKTRGQQVTLSCSPISGHRSVSWYQQTPGQGLQFLFEYFSETQRNKGNFPGRFSGRQFSNSRSEMNVSTLELGDSALYLCASSLQTGGGITEAFFGQGTRLTVV.

V and J are TRBV5-1 and TRBJ2-1, with 13 bases aligning to TRBD2. In germline, CDR1 is SGHRS, CDR2 YFSETQ. V was clipped by 6 bases and J by 9 bases; unmatched bases: 9. CDR3 size: 15 residues. CDR3 nucleotide sequence: TGCGCCAGCACCGAGGGACTAGCGGGGAATCGTGAGCAGTTCTTC. It translates to CASTEGLAGNREQFF.

This chain uses TRBV6-5 with TRBJ1-2; D ambiguous. The CDR3 has 14 amino acids. The germline gives CDR1 MNHEY, CDR2 SVGAGI. Trimming left V 5 bases short and J 2 bases short, with 12 bases between. The chain's CDR3 is CASSPGEGNYGYTF. The CDR3 DNA reads TGTGCCAGCAGTCCCGGGGAGGGCAACTATGGCTACACCTTC.

This clone showed up many times. The chain has TRBV7-2 and TRBJ2-1, with 8 bases aligning to TRBD2. Germline assignment: CDR1 SGHTA and CDR2 FQGNSA. V trimming: 3 bases; J trimming: 5 bases; junction bases outside the gene matches: 3. The CDR3 has 14 amino acids. The CDR3 DNA sequence: TGTGCCAGCAGCTTCGGGGGGGTCGACAATGAGCAGTTCTTC. It encodes CASSFGGVDNEQFF.

The genes are TRBV18 and TRBJ1-1; TRBD1 matches 9 bases. V shed 5 bases and J 5 bases; nucleotides not matched to a gene: 12. The CDR3 loop spans 16 amino acids. Germline V gene sequence: CDR1 KGHSH, CDR2 LQKENI. CDR3 protein: CASSSTGGASGTEAFF. The CDR3, as DNA: TGTGCCAGCTCATCAACAGGGGGCGCTTCGGGTACTGAAGCTTTCTTT.

V is TRBV25-1 and J is TRBJ1-2; D is ambiguous. The germline V gene has CDR1 MGHDK and CDR2 SYGVNS. The CDR3 is 13 residues long. The ends were cut back, 3 bases at V and 5 bases at J, with 10 bases in the middle. This CDR3 reads CASSDGPGYGYTF. CDR3 DNA sequence: TGTGCCAGCAGTGATGGACCGGGGTATGGCTACACCTTC.

The CDR3 region has the DNA TGTGCCAGCAGTGAGGGCGGGGGGCCAGATACGCAGTATTTT. It translates to CASSEGGGPDTQYF. The chain couples TRBV6-1 to TRBJ2-3; 8 bases agree with TRBD2. CDR3 length: 14 amino acids. The germline gives CDR1 MNHNS, CDR2 SASEGT. Losses at the gene ends were 3 bases for V and 4 bases for J; bases not matched to a gene: 3.

The chain uses TRBV24-1 and TRBJ2-5; tentative D call: TRBD1 (6 bases). Germline CDR1 is KGHDR and CDR2 is SFDVKD. Trimming took 6 bases from V and 4 from J, leaving 14 bases between them. The CDR3 extends over 14 amino acids. CDR3 in amino acids: CATSLGQGVETQYF. The DNA for the CDR3 is TGTGCCACCAGTCTGGGACAAGGTGTAGAGACCCAGTACTTC.

The gene calls are TRBV11-2 and TRBJ2-5, with TRBD2 as a possible D gene (6 bases). The CDR3 totals 17 residues. V lost 4 bases to trimming and J lost 5 bases, with 23 bases between them. Germline V lookup: CDR1 SGHAT, CDR2 FQNNGV. The chain's CDR3 is CASSSPRWVASGETQYF. In nucleotides, the CDR3 is TGTGCCAGCAGCTCCCCGCGGTGGGTGGCCAGCGGGGAGACCCAGTACTTC.

V and J are TRBV19 and TRBJ1-2; 8 bases agree with TRBD1. The CDR3 length is 15 residues. The V segment lost 4 bases and the J segment 4 bases; nucleotides outside the gene matches: 8. The germline V gene has CDR1 LNHDA and CDR2 SQIVND (reference sequence). This CDR3 is CASSTGGQGSYGYTF. Here the CDR3 DNA reads TGTGCCAGTAGTACTGGCGGACAGGGAAGCTATGGCTACACCTTC.

The V gene is TRBV2, the J gene TRBJ2-2; 7 nucleotides line up with TRBD2. Germline V lookup: CDR1 SNHLY, CDR2 FYNNEI. The CDR3 length is 15 residues. J lost 6 bases, V lost 4 bases, and 8 bases had no gene match. CDR3 in DNA: TGTGCCAGCAGTGTGGGGCAGGGAGGGTCCGGGGAGCTGTTTTTT. Amino acid sequence: CASSVGQGGSGELFF.

The rearrangement uses TRBV11-2 and TRBJ2-3, with 8 bases aligning to TRBD2. The CDR3 runs 15 residues. Germline V CDR1 and CDR2: SGHAT, FQNNGV. The V and J ends lost 5 bases and 2 bases, in that order; junction bases with no gene match: 6. This chain's CDR3 is CASSARLANTDTQYF. CDR3 nucleotides: TGTGCCAGCAGCGCCCGACTAGCGAACACAGATACGCAGTATTTT.

V gene TRBV4-2 combines with J gene TRBJ1-6; D is possibly TRBD1 (5 bases). The CDR3 runs 15 residues. Germline V gives CDR1 LGHNA, CDR2 YNFKEQ. Trimming left V 1 base short and J 6 bases short, with 10 bases between. The CDR3 loop is CASSQGTTTNSPLHF. The CDR3 DNA is TGTGCCAGCAGCCAAGGGACAACGACTAATTCACCCCTCCACTTT.

The chain links TRBV6-2 or TRBV6-3 to TRBJ1-2; TRBD1 aligns across 9 bases. Unmatched junction bases numbered 6, after V lost 2 bases and J lost 8 bases. Germline values: CDR1 MNHEY, CDR2 SVGEGT. The CDR3 spans 14 residues. The CDR3 spells CASSYLRTGDGYTF. In nucleotides, the CDR3 is TGTGCCAGCAGTTACCTCAGGACAGGGGACGGCTACACCTTC.

V gene TRBV7-9 combines with J gene TRBJ1-2; 10 bases align to TRBD1. Germline V CDR1 and CDR2: SEHNR, FQNEAQ (reference sequence). This CDR3 is built from 14 residues. V was clipped by 6 bases and J by 6 bases; unmatched bases: 7. CDR3 sequence reads: CASSPGQGRNGYTF. CDR3 nucleotide sequence: TGTGCCAGCAGTCCGGGACAGGGGAGGAATGGCTACACCTTC.

This clone was picked up one time. The chain carries TRBV19 and TRBJ1-6; a possible D gene is TRBD1 (5 bases). This CDR3 is built from 13 residues. The germline V and J ends were trimmed by 6 bases and 9 bases, with 12 bases remaining between them. Germline V gene lookup returns CDR1 LNHDA and CDR2 SQIVND (reference sequence). The CDR3 DNA sequence: TGTGCCAGTAGCACGGGGGGGTCTTCACCCCTCCACTTT. Protein sequence: CASSTGGSSPLHF.

The gene calls are TRBV7-8 and TRBJ1-1; 11 bases are a match to TRBD1. The V gene's germline CDR1 is SGHVS and CDR2 FQNEAQ. There are 16 residues in the CDR3. Losses at the gene ends were 5 bases for V and 5 bases for J; bases not matched to a gene: 10. As DNA, the CDR3 is TGTGCCAGCAGCGGGCGGACAGGGGGCTTAAAAACTGAAGCTTTCTTT. This translates into CASSGRTGGLKTEAFF.

The chain couples TRBV27 to TRBJ1-4; 10 positions agree with TRBD1. The CDR3 has 15 residues. The germline V gene has CDR1 MNHEY and CDR2 SMNVEV (reference sequence). J lost 3 bases, V lost 3 bases, and 1 base had no gene match. The CDR3 DNA follows: TGTGCCAGCAGTTTGGGGACAGGGGCTAATGAAAAACTGTTTTTT. Encoded protein: CASSLGTGANEKLFF.

This rearrangement joins TRBV9 to TRBJ2-2; 8 bases align to TRBD1. Germline CDR1 SGDLS, CDR2 YYNGEE. This CDR3 has 15 amino acids. V lost 6 bases, J lost 6 bases, and 10 bases stayed unmatched. CDR3 sequence (DNA): TGTGCCAGCAACAACTTGGACAGGGCTCCCGGGGAGCTGTTTTTT. Amino acid sequence: CASNNLDRAPGELFF.

This clone showed up just once. CDR3 sequence reads: CASTPRGGDTDTQYF. The CDR3, as DNA: TGTGCCAGCACCCCTAGAGGGGGTGACACAGATACGCAGTATTTT. V usage is TRBV7-2 and J usage is TRBJ2-3; the D gene is possibly TRBD1 (6 bases). The germline CDR1 and CDR2 sequences are SGHTA and FQGNSA. V lost 7 bases and J lost 2, with 16 bases in between. CDR3 length: 15 amino acids.

The rearrangement links TRBV11-2 to TRBJ2-2; D not resolved. The CDR3 has 16 amino acids. CDR1 and CDR2 from the germline V gene are SGHAT and FQNNGV. V gave up 3 bases and J gave up 0 bases, with 11 bases separating them. The DNA of the CDR3 is TGTGCCAGCAGCTTTCGGTTCACGGCGAACACCGGGGAGCTGTTTTTT. Its translation is CASSFRFTANTGELFF.

V gene TRBV30 combines with J gene TRBJ1-5, with D perhaps TRBD1 (6 bases). The CDR3 runs to 14 residues. Germline values: CDR1 GTSNPN, CDR2 SVGIG (reference sequence). V was shortened by 0 bases and J by 4 bases, with 10 bases between the two germline ends. The CDR3 DNA reads TGTGCCTGGAGTGTACAGGACAGTAATCAGCCCCAGCATTTT. This gives the protein CAWSVQDSNQPQHF.

Only a few counts were recorded for this clone. V usage is TRBV11-3 and J usage is TRBJ2-1; 10 nucleotides agree with TRBD2. The CDR3 covers 20 residues. Germline CDR1 reads SGHNT; CDR2 reads YENEEA. J lost 7 bases, V lost 0 bases, and 18 bases had no gene match. CDR3 protein: CASSLDLSAGGLAQCNEQFF. CDR3 DNA sequence: TGTGCCAGCAGCTTAGATCTGTCAGCGGGGGGGCTTGCCCAATGTAATGAGCAGTTCTTC. Looking up the rest from reference TRBV11-3 and TRBJ2-1 gives the full variable domain: EAGVVQSPRYKIIEKKQPVAFWCNPISGHNTLYWYLQNLGQGPELLIRYENEEAVDDSQLPKDRFSAERLKGVDSTLKIQPAELGDSAVYLCASSLDLSAGGLAQCNEQFFGPGTRLTVL.

The chain couples TRBV5-1 to TRBJ2-3, with 9 bases aligning to TRBD2. This CDR3 is built from 17 residues. After removal of 4 bases from V and 2 bases from J, the junction contained 11 bases not matched to a gene. Germline V gene data show CDR1 as SGHRS and CDR2 as YFSETQ. The CDR3 coding sequence is TGCGCCAGCAGCCGCCGGGGAGCGGGGGGCACCACAGATACGCAGTATTTT. The encoded protein is CASSRRGAGGTTDTQYF. The full variable domain, with the rest looked up from reference TRBV5-1 and TRBJ2-3, is KAGVTQTPRYLIKTRGQQVTLSCSPISGHRSVSWYQQTPGQGLQFLFEYFSETQRNKGNFPGRFSGRQFSNSRSEMNVSTLELGDSALYLCASSRRGAGGTTDTQYFGPGTRLTVL.

There are a few counts of this clone. This sequence joins TRBV3-1 (or the pseudogene TRBV3-2) and TRBJ2-7; tentative D call: TRBD1 (6 bases). V was shortened by 1 base and J by 4 bases, with 11 bases between the two germline ends. Germline V gene data show CDR1 as LGHDT and CDR2 as YNNKEL (reference sequence). The CDR3 is 14 residues long. This chain's CDR3 is CASSQGRGRYEQYF. The CDR3, as DNA: TGTGCCAGCAGCCAAGGCAGGGGCCGTTACGAGCAGTACTTC.

The chain uses TRBV9 and TRBJ2-3, with 9 bases that match TRBD2. The V segment lost 0 bases and the J segment 5 bases; nucleotides outside the gene matches: 7. The CDR3 covers 16 residues. Germline V gives CDR1 SGDLS, CDR2 YYNGEE. The CDR3 DNA is TGTGCCAGCAGCGTAGCAAGCGGGGGGAGGATAGATACGCAGTATTTT. It yields the protein CASSVASGGRIDTQYF.

The CDR3 protein is CASSESRTGQTNTEAFF. The CDR3 nucleotides are TGTGCCAGCAGTGAGAGCCGAACCGGACAGACCAACACTGAAGCTTTCTTT. The chain carries TRBV25-1 and TRBJ1-1; the D gene is possibly TRBD1 (6 bases). V lost 3 bases, J lost 2 bases, and 19 bases lay in between. The CDR3 spans 17 residues. The germline gives CDR1 MGHDK, CDR2 SYGVNS.

This sequence joins TRBV10-1 and TRBJ1-4; the D is unclear. Germline loops: CDR1 WNHNN, CDR2 SYGVQD (reference sequence). The CDR3 length is 14 residues. The V end was cut by 3 bases, the J end by 7 bases, with 12 bases between. CDR3 amino acids: CASSDSRRSEKLFF. As DNA, the CDR3 is TGCGCCAGCAGTGACTCGAGGAGGAGTGAAAAACTGTTTTTT.

This chain links TRBV7-2 with TRBJ1-5; D might be TRBD1 (5 bases). Germline CDR1 reads SGHTA; CDR2 reads FQGNSA. The CDR3 is 14 residues long. The V and J ends lost 2 bases and 3 bases respectively, with 8 bases between them. The CDR3 loop reads CASSLQGANQPQHF. CDR3 coding DNA: TGTGCCAGCAGCTTACAAGGGGCCAATCAGCCCCAGCATTTT.

V gene TRBV12-3 or TRBV12-4 combines with J gene TRBJ1-1, with 9 positions matching TRBD1. Trimming removed 6 bases from V and 6 bases from J; junction bases left unmatched: 5. This CDR3 has 13 amino acids. The CDR3: CASSPTGGSEAFF. Here the CDR3 DNA reads TGTGCCAGCAGCCCCACAGGGGGCTCTGAAGCTTTCTTT.